Below are 25 T cell receptor beta chains sequenced from a single sample in a study of cytotoxic CD8 clonotypes in ibrutinib-treated CLL (dated by TCRdb to the early 2020s). Library generation was performed with the immunoSEQ multiplex PCR assay. TCRdb obtained this table from immuneACCESS and retained in-frame rearrangements with V and J assigned. These tables miss some clones; where compared with another copy, unresolved V genes account for less than half of the shortfall, and the remainder is unexplained. The sample data list 300,000 to 350,000 clones, and 80% of these were observed just once. The ten largest clones represent about 6.3% of the sample. The material was PBMCs, obtained before ibrutinib treatment. The receptors were gathered from a human donor with chronic lymphocytic leukemia.

J is TRBJ2-1 and V is TRBV7-3; 9 bases are a match to TRBD2. V shed 3 bases, J shed 6 bases, and the junction held 6 bases outside the gene matches. The length of the CDR3 is 15 residues. CDR1 and CDR2 from the germline V gene are SGHTA and FQGTGA. CDR3 sequence: CASSLMVAGANEQFF. CDR3 sequence (DNA): TGTGCCAGCAGCTTGATGGTAGCGGGAGCCAATGAGCAGTTCTTC.

In its sample, this clone was seen many times. The chain has TRBV7-6 and TRBJ2-1; no definite D call. Germline values: CDR1 SGHVS, CDR2 FNYEAQ. The CDR3 contains 11 residues. Trimming stripped 5 bases from V and 8 bases from J, with 7 bases between. The CDR3 DNA sequence: TGTGCCAGCAGCCCCGACTATGAGCAGTTCTTC. It specifies CASSPDYEQFF.

V gene TRBV15 combines with J gene TRBJ1-4, with D unresolved. V shed 3 bases and J shed 6 bases, with 8 bases lying between them. CDR1 and CDR2 (germline): LNHNV, YYDKDF (reference sequence). The CDR3 loop spans 13 amino acids. The chain's CDR3 is CATSSNNYEKLFF. The CDR3 nucleotides are TGTGCCACCAGCAGTAATAATTATGAAAAACTGTTTTTT.

The V gene is TRBV7-9, the J gene TRBJ2-7, with 7 positions matching TRBD1. This CDR3 comprises 15 residues. Germline CDR1 and CDR2: SEHNR and FQNEAQ (reference sequence). With 1 base clipped from V and 6 bases from J, the junction kept 9 bases outside the gene matches. In nucleotides, the CDR3 is TGTGCCAGCAGCTTAGATCCGACAGGGTCTCGCGAGCAGTACTTC. This gives the protein CASSLDPTGSREQYF.

The CDR3 loop is CASSLMHRTGTYEQYF. The CDR3 nucleotides read TGTGCCAGCAGCTTGATGCATAGGACAGGGACCTACGAGCAGTACTTC. The chain uses TRBV5-6 and TRBJ2-7, with 8 nucleotides matching TRBD1. Germline CDR1 SGHDT, CDR2 YYEEEE. V trimming: 1 base; J trimming: 2 bases; junction bases outside the gene matches: 8. The CDR3 spans 16 residues.

This clone was observed a handful of times. V gene TRBV21-1 combines with J gene TRBJ2-1; TRBD2, the table's D call, lacks a check against the DNA. TRBV21-1 is labeled a pseudogene. The CDR3 loop spans 18 amino acids. The CDR3, as DNA: TGTGCCAGCAGCAAACGGGAAGTCCTTAATGAGAGTTCCCATGAGCAGTTCTTC. It yields the protein CASSKREVLNESSHEQFF.

The chain couples TRBV28 to TRBJ1-1; 10 nucleotides agree with TRBD1. Per germline, CDR1 MDHEN and CDR2 SYDVKM. V shed 0 bases, J shed 4 bases, and the junction held 2 bases outside the gene matches. The CDR3 consists of 15 residues. CDR3: CASSLWDRGATEAFF. CDR3 nucleotides: TGTGCCAGCAGTTTATGGGACAGGGGGGCCACTGAAGCTTTCTTT.

For the CDR3, the DNA is TGTGCCAGCGGGGACAGGGTTGCCTACGAGCAGTACTTC. Amino acid sequence: CASGDRVAYEQYF. This chain uses TRBV5-6 with TRBJ2-7; 9 bases fit TRBD1. The germline V gene encodes CDR1 SGHDT and CDR2 YYEEEE. The CDR3 is 13 residues long. Trimming took 7 bases from V and 2 from J; bases not matched to a gene: 4.

This chain joins TRBV5-1 and TRBJ2-1; maybe TRBD2 (6 bases). There are 15 residues in the CDR3. Germline CDR1 reads SGHRS; CDR2 reads YFSETQ. V dropped 6 bases and J dropped 0 bases, with 13 bases sitting between them. CDR3 in amino acids: CASNVAGNSYNEQFF. For the CDR3, the DNA is TGCGCCAGCAATGTGGCGGGAAACTCCTACAATGAGCAGTTCTTC. Looking up the rest from reference TRBV5-1 and TRBJ2-1 gives the full variable domain: KAGVTQTPRYLIKTRGQQVTLSCSPISGHRSVSWYQQTPGQGLQFLFEYFSETQRNKGNFPGRFSGRQFSNSRSEMNVSTLELGDSALYLCASNVAGNSYNEQFFGPGTRLTVL.

The CDR3 nucleotides are TGCGCCAGCAGCCAAGATCTGGGCACGTACCAAGAGACCCAGTACTTC. Amino acid sequence: CASSQDLGTYQETQYF. The chain joins TRBV4-3 to TRBJ2-5; D remains ambiguous. The V gene lost 0 bases and the J gene lost 0 bases, with 11 bases spanning the gap. Germline V gene data show CDR1 as LGHNA and CDR2 as YSLEER. The CDR3 sequence is 16 residues long.

This chain links TRBV14 with TRBJ1-2; D uncertain. CDR3 length equals 13 residues. Germline V gene sequence: CDR1 SGHDN, CDR2 FVKESK. Trimming stripped 4 bases from V and 6 bases from J, with 12 bases between. CDR3 sequence reads: CASSLWLGDGYTF. CDR3 in DNA: TGTGCCAGCAGCCTGTGGCTGGGCGATGGCTACACCTTC.

V usage is TRBV27 and J usage is TRBJ2-7; 7 bases fit TRBD2. The germline CDR1 and CDR2 sequences are MNHEY and SMNVEV (reference sequence). Trimming took 8 bases from V and 5 from J; bases not matched to a gene: 18. This CDR3 spans 16 amino acids. The CDR3, as DNA: TGTGCCAGCCGGAGTTTTCTGCGGGAGACTATCCACGAGCAGTACTTC. Residues: CASRSFLRETIHEQYF.

V gene TRBV30 combines with J gene TRBJ2-3; D is possibly TRBD2 (6 bases). Germline V CDR1 and CDR2: GTSNPN, SVGIG (reference sequence). The V gene lost 4 bases and the J gene lost 8 bases, with 16 bases spanning the gap. CDR3 length equals 13 residues. The CDR3 loop is CAWTARGDGTQYF. In DNA, the CDR3 is TGTGCCTGGACCGCGCGGGGTGACGGTACGCAGTATTTT.

CDR3 protein: CASSLAGEAYEQYF. In DNA form, the CDR3 reads TGTGCCAGCAGCTTAGCCGGGGAGGCCTACGAGCAGTACTTC. This chain uses TRBV13 with TRBJ2-7; D is possibly TRBD2 (6 bases). The CDR3 is 14 residues long. Germline values: CDR1 PRHDT, CDR2 FYEKMQ (reference sequence). The V and J ends lost 1 base and 2 bases respectively, with 9 bases between them. The whole variable domain, filled in from reference TRBV13 and TRBJ2-7, reads AAGVIQSPRHLIKEKRETATLKCYPIPRHDTVYWYQQGPGQDPQFLISFYEKMQSDKGSIPDRFSAQQFSDYHSELNMSSLELGDSALYFCASSLAGEAYEQYFGPGTRLTVT.

This clone was counted once. The gene calls are TRBV6-4 and TRBJ2-5; 7 nucleotides line up with TRBD2. The trim removed 0 bases at V and 2 bases at J, leaving 9 bases unmatched. The length of the CDR3 is 17 residues. In germline, CDR1 is MRHNA, CDR2 SNTAGT. The CDR3 is CASSDSKFLAEQETQYF. The DNA for the CDR3 is TGTGCCAGCAGTGACTCGAAGTTTCTAGCGGAACAAGAGACCCAGTACTTC.

On this clone: Other nucleotide sequences from this sample produce the same CDR3. For the CDR3, the DNA is TGCAGCGTTGCGACTAGCGGGACCGGGGAGCTGTTTTTT. As protein: CSVATSGTGELFF. The chain couples TRBV29-1 to TRBJ2-2, with 10 bases matching TRBD2. Germline V gene sequence: CDR1 SQVTM, CDR2 ANQGSEA. V was clipped by 4 bases and J by 5 bases; unmatched bases: 1. This CDR3 region has 13 residues.

The chain recombines TRBV29-1 with TRBJ2-3; the D gene is possibly TRBD2 (6 bases). Germline CDR1 and CDR2: SQVTM and ANQGSEA. V gave up 2 bases and J gave up 9 bases, with 18 bases separating them. This CDR3 contains 14 residues. The CDR3 region is CSVEFRLVSETQYF. The CDR3 coding sequence is TGCAGCGTTGAATTCAGACTAGTGAGTGAGACGCAGTATTTT.

V gene TRBV6-1 combines with J gene TRBJ2-7; D is unresolved. The CDR3 totals 15 residues. Germline CDR1 reads MNHNS; CDR2 reads SASEGT. V was cut by 1 base and J by 2 bases, with 12 bases left in between. CDR3 bases: TGTGCCAGCAGTGAAGGCGGTGCCGCGACCTACGAGCAGTACTTC. It codes for CASSEGGAATYEQYF.

The CDR3 loop reads CASVQDGDSGEQYF. The CDR3 region has the DNA TGTGCCAGCGTGCAGGACGGCGATTCGGGCGAGCAGTACTTC. The chain recombines TRBV2 with TRBJ2-7; D remains ambiguous. The germline V and J ends were trimmed by 8 bases and 6 bases, with 20 bases remaining between them. This CDR3 is built from 14 residues. Germline-derived CDR1 and CDR2 are SNHLY and FYNNEI.

J is TRBJ1-1 and V is TRBV7-6, with no clear D. The V end was cut by 5 bases, the J end by 1 base, with 14 bases between. The CDR3 has 15 residues. From germline, CDR1 is SGHVS and CDR2 FNYEAQ. The CDR3 here is CASSTTDSENTEAFF. The CDR3 DNA reads TGTGCCAGCAGCACTACAGACTCGGAGAACACTGAAGCTTTCTTT.

This chain links TRBV30 with TRBJ2-7, with D hard to call. CDR1 and CDR2 (germline): GTSNPN, SVGIG (reference sequence). There are 15 residues in the CDR3. Trimming left V 2 bases short and J 2 bases short, with 16 bases between. In DNA form, the CDR3 reads TGTGCCTGGAGTAATGGGCGTTCAAGGCCCTACGAGCAGTACTTC. Protein sequence: CAWSNGRSRPYEQYF. Looking up the rest from reference TRBV30 and TRBJ2-7 gives the full variable domain: SQTIHQWPATLVQPVGSPLSLECTVEGTSNPNLYWYRQAAGRGLQLLFYSVGIGQISSEVPQNLSASRPQDRQFILSSKKLLLSDSGFYLCAWSNGRSRPYEQYFGPGTRLTVT.

The table lists this clone with a few counts. V usage is TRBV4-3 and J usage is TRBJ2-7; no clear D. V was shortened by 0 bases and J by 4 bases, with 10 bases between the two germline ends. There are 14 residues in the CDR3. Germline V CDR1 and CDR2: LGHNA, YSLEER. The CDR3 bases are TGCGCCAGCAGCCAAGACGTACAGTCTTACGAGCAGTACTTC. Translating gives CASSQDVQSYEQYF.

The genes are TRBV2 and TRBJ1-4; D might be TRBD1 (5 bases). The CDR3 covers 16 residues. Trimming cost V 4 bases and J 0 bases, with 12 bases left between them. Per the germline V gene, CDR1 is SNHLY and CDR2 is FYNNEI. CDR3 sequence (DNA): TGTGCCAGCAGTGGAAGGGGCCTACCAACTAATGAAAAACTGTTTTTT. It specifies CASSGRGLPTNEKLFF.

This clone was recorded only once. The rearrangement links TRBV27 to TRBJ2-7; TRBD2 matches 11 bases. This CDR3 has 17 residues. After removal of 5 bases from V and 7 bases from J, the junction contained 16 bases not matched to a gene. The germline CDR1 and CDR2 sequences are MNHEY and SMNVEV (reference sequence). CDR3 region: CASSPERTSGPMGEQYF. In DNA form, the CDR3 reads TGTGCCAGCAGTCCAGAAAGGACTAGCGGGCCCATGGGAGAGCAGTACTTC.

This clone was counted only a few times. The chain combines TRBV10-3 with TRBJ1-4, with TRBD1 as a possible D gene (6 bases). The germline V gene encodes CDR1 ENHRY and CDR2 SYGVKD. Trimming left V 3 bases short and J 5 bases short, with 13 bases between. The CDR3 is 15 amino acids. The CDR3, as DNA: TGTGCCATCAGTGATTCGGACAGATCAAATGAAAAACTGTTTTTT. Protein: CAISDSDRSNEKLFF.